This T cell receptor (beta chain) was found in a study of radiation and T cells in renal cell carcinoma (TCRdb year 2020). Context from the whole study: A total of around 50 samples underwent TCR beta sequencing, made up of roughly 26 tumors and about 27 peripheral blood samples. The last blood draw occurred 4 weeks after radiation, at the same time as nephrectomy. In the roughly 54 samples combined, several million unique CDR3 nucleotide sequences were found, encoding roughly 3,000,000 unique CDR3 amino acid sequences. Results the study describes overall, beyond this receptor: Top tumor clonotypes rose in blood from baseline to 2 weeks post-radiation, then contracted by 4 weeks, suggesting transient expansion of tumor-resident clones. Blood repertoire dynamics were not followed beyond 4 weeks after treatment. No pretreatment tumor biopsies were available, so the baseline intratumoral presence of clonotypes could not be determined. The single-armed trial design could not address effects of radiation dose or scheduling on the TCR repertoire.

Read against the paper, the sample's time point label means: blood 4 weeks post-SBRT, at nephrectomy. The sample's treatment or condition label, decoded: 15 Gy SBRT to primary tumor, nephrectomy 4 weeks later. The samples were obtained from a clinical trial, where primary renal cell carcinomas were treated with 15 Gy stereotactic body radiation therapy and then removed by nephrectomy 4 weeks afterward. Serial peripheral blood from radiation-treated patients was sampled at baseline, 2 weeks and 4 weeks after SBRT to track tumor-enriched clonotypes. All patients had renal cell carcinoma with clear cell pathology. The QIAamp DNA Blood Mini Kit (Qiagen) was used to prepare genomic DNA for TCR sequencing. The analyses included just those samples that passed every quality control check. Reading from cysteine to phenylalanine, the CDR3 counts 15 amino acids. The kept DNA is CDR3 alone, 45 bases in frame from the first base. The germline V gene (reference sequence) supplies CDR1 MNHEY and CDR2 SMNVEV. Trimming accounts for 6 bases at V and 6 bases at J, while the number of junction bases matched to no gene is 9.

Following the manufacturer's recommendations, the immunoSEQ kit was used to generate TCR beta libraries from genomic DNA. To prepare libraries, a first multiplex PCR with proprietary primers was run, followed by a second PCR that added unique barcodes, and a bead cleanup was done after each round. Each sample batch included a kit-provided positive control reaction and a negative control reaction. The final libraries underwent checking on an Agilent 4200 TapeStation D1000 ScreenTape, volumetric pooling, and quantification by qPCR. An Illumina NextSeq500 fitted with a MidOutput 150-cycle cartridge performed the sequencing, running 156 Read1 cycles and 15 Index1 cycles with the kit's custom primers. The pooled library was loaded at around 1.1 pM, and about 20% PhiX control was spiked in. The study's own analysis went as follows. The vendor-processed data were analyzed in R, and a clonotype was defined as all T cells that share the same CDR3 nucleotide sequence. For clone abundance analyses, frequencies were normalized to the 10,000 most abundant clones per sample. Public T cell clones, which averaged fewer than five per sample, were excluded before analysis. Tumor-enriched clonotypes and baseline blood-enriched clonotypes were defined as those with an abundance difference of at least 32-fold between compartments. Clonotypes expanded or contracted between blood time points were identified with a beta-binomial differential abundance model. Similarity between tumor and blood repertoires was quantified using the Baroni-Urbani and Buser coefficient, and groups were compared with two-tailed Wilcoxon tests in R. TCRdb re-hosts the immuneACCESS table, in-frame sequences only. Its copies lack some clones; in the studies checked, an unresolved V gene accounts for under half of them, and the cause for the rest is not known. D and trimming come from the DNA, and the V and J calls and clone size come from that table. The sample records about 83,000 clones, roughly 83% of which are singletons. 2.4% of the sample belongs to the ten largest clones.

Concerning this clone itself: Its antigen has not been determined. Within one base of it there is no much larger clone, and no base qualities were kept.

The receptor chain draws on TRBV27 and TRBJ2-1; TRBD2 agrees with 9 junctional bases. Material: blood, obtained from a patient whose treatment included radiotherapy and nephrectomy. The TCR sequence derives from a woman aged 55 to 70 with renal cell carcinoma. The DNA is TGTGCCAGCAGCGCCGGAGCGGGAGGTTTCAATGAGCAGTTCTTC. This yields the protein CASSAGAGGFNEQFF.